Shown below are 6 T cell receptor beta chains from a single sample sequenced in a study of T cell clonotyping in hematopoietic cell transplantation. Using immunoSEQ multiplex PCR, the repertoire was profiled, and TCRdb retains in-frame clones only, with some absent. The repertoire holds more than 8,000 clones, with approximately 88% as singletons. The sample was peripheral blood mononuclear cells, taken at the time of graft-versus-host disease after allogeneic stem cell transplant. Every receptor here comes from a male patient between 55 and 70 years old who had an allogeneic stem cell transplant from a related donor, so the T cells may come from the graft donor. Some clones in this sample may be carry-over from other donors' samples.

The J gene is TRBJ2-3, the V gene TRBV5-1, with D hard to call. Trimming removed 2 bases from V and 10 bases from J, with 14 bases in between. Per germline, CDR1 SGHRS and CDR2 YFSETQ. The CDR3 contains 13 residues. This CDR3 reads CASSFSFQKAQYF. DNA of the CDR3: TGCGCCAGCAGCTTTTCCTTCCAAAAAGCGCAGTATTTT. Looking up the rest from reference TRBV5-1 and TRBJ2-3 gives the full variable domain: KAGVTQTPRYLIKTRGQQVTLSCSPISGHRSVSWYQQTPGQGLQFLFEYFSETQRNKGNFPGRFSGRQFSNSRSEMNVSTLELGDSALYLCASSFSFQKAQYFGPGTRLTVL.

The gene calls are TRBV7-9 and TRBJ1-6, with D hard to call. CDR1 and CDR2 (germline): SEHNR, FQNEAQ (reference sequence). V was trimmed by 3 bases and J by 10 bases, leaving 4 bases between them. The CDR3 runs 11 residues. The CDR3 here is CASSFGSPLHF. The CDR3 DNA follows: TGTGCCAGCAGCTTCGGGTCACCCCTCCACTTT.

In its sample, this clone was seen once. The chain uses TRBV6-5 and TRBJ2-7, with TRBD2 identical over 7 bases. The germline V gene encodes CDR1 MNHEY and CDR2 SVGAGI. CDR3 length: 15 residues. V shed 6 bases and J 2 bases; nucleotides not matched to a gene: 10. The CDR3 sequence is CASSPLRGGTYEQYF. CDR3 in DNA: TGTGCCAGCAGCCCTCTCCGCGGGGGTACCTACGAGCAGTACTTC.

The chain is built from TRBV5-5 and TRBJ1-5; no reliable D call. Per germline, CDR1 SGHKS and CDR2 YYEKEE (reference sequence). The CDR3 has 13 residues. V was trimmed by 2 bases and J by 0 bases, leaving 3 bases between them. The DNA for the CDR3 is TGTGCCAGCAGCTTAAATAGCAATCAGCCCCAGCATTTT. Translation gives CASSLNSNQPQHF.

In this sample, this clone turned up a few times. This chain uses TRBV11-3 with TRBJ2-7; tentative D call: TRBD1 (6 bases). This CDR3 is built from 16 residues. V lost 0 bases to trimming and J lost 0 bases, with 12 bases between them. Germline CDR1 reads SGHNT; CDR2 reads YENEEA. CDR3: CASSLEGAPRSYEQYF. In DNA, the CDR3 is TGTGCCAGCAGCTTAGAGGGGGCCCCCCGCTCCTACGAGCAGTACTTC. The complete variable domain, with remaining parts taken from reference TRBV11-3 and TRBJ2-7, reads EAGVVQSPRYKIIEKKQPVAFWCNPISGHNTLYWYLQNLGQGPELLIRYENEEAVDDSQLPKDRFSAERLKGVDSTLKIQPAELGDSAVYLCASSLEGAPRSYEQYFGPGTRLTVT.

The V call is TRBV7-8, the J call TRBJ1-6; 7 nucleotides line up with TRBD1. Trimming cost V 5 bases and J 5 bases; bases outside gene matches: 3. CDR1 is SGHVS, CDR2 FQNEAQ, per germline. The CDR3 contains 14 residues. The CDR3 DNA reads as TGTGCCAGCAGCGTACAGGGGAATAATTCACCCCTCCACTTT. Translation: CASSVQGNNSPLHF.